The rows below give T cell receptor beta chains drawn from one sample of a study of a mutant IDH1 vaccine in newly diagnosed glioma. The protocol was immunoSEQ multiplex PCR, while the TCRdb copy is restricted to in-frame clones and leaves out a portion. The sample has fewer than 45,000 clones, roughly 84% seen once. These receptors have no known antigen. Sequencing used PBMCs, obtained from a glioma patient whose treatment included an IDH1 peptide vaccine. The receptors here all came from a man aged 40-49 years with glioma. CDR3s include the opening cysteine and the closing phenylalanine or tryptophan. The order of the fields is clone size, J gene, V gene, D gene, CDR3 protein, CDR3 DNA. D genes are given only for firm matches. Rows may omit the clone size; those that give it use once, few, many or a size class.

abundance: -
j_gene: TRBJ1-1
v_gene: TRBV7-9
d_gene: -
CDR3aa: CASSRKAPFGNTEAFF
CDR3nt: TGTGCCAGCAGCAGAAAGGCCCCTTTCGGTAACACTGAAGCTTTCTTT

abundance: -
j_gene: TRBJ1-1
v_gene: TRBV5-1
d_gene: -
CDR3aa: CASSLVLGGDTEAFF
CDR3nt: TGCGCCAGCAGCTTGGTCCTAGGAGGGGACACTGAAGCTTTCTTT

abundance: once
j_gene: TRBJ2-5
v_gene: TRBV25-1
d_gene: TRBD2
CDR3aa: CASSKLAGGYQETQYF
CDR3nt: TGTGCCAGCAGTAAATTAGCGGGAGGCTACCAAGAGACCCAGTACTTC

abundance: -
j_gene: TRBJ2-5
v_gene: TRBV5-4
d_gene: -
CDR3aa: CASSLDPEGTQETQYF
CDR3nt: TGTGCCAGCAGCTTGGACCCAGAAGGAACACAAGAGACCCAGTACTTC

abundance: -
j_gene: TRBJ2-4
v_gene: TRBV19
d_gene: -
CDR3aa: CASSIRAGGGIAKNIQYF
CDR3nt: TGTGCCAGTAGTATAAGGGCCGGCGGGGGCATAGCCAAAAACATTCAGTACTTC

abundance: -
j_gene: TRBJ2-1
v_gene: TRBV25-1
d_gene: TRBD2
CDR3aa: CASSEYRLAGGPNEQFF
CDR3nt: TGTGCCAGCAGTGAATACCGACTAGCGGGAGGGCCAAATGAGCAGTTCTTC

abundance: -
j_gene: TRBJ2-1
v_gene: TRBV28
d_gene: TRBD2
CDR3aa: CASTLGGASGRAAEQFF
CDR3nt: TGTGCCAGCACCTTGGGAGGAGCTAGCGGGAGGGCGGCTGAGCAGTTCTTC

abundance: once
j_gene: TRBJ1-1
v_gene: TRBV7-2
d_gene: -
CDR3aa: CASSSWTIGAFF
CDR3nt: TGTGCCAGCAGCTCGTGGACAATCGGGGCTTTCTTT

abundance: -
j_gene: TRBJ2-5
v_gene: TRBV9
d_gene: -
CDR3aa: CASSVSGSWAQYF
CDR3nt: TGTGCCAGCAGCGTATCGGGGTCCTGGGCCCAGTACTTC

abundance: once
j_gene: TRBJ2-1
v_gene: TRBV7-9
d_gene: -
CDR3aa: CASSRIKTVSYNEQFF
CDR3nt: TGTGCCAGCAGCAGAATTAAGACAGTCTCCTACAATGAGCAGTTCTTC

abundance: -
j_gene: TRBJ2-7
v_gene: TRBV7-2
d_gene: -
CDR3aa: CASSLVGLGYEQYF
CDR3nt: TGTGCCAGCAGCTTAGTTGGACTGGGCTACGAGCAGTACTTC

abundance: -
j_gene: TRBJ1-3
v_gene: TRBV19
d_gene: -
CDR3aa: CASSPWDSGNTIYF
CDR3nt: TGTGCCAGTAGTCCCTGGGATTCTGGAAACACCATATATTTT

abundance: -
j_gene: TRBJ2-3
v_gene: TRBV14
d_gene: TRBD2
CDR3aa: CASSQDHPGLAGGWDTQYF
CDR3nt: TGTGCCAGCAGCCAAGATCATCCCGGACTAGCGGGAGGGTGGGATACGCAGTATTTT

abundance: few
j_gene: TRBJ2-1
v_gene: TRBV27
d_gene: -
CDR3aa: CASSSEPYNEQFF
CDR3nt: TGTGCCAGCAGTTCGGAACCCTACAATGAGCAGTTCTTC

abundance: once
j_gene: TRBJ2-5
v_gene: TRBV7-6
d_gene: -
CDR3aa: CASSLRQNWETQYF
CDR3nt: TGTGCCAGCAGCCTACGACAGAACTGGGAGACCCAGTACTTC

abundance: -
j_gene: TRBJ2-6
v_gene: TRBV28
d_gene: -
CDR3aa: CASSRPVSGANVLTF
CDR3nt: TGTGCCAGCAGTCGACCCGTCTCTGGGGCCAACGTCCTGACTTTC

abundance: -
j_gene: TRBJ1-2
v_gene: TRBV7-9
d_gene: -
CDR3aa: CASSFPHPEASGYTF
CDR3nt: TGTGCCAGCAGCTTCCCTCACCCTGAGGCTAGCGGCTACACCTTC

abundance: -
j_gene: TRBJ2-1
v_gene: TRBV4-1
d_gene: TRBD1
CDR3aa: CASSHQDRENNEQFF
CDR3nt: TGCGCCAGCAGCCATCAGGACAGGGAGAACAATGAGCAGTTCTTC

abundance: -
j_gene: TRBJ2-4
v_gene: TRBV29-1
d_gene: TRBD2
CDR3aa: CSVVELAGDPKNIQYF
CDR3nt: TGCAGCGTTGTGGAACTAGCGGGAGATCCCAAAAACATTCAGTACTTC

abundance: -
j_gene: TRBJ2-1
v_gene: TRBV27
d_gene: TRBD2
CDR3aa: CASALLAGEHNEQFF
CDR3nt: TGTGCCAGCGCCCTTCTAGCGGGGGAACACAATGAGCAGTTCTTC

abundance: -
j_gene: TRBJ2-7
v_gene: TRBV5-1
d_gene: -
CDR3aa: CASRFMDSTYEQYF
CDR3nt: TGCGCCAGCAGGTTCATGGACAGTACCTACGAGCAGTACTTC

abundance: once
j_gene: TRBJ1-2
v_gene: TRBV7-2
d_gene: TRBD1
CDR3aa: CASSSRTGALYGYTF
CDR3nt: TGTGCCAGCAGCTCTAGGACAGGGGCCCTGTATGGCTACACCTTC

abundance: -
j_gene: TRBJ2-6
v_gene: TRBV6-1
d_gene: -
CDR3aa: CASRQGGSGANVLTF
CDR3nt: TGTGCCAGCAGGCAGGGCGGCTCCGGGGCCAACGTCCTGACTTTC

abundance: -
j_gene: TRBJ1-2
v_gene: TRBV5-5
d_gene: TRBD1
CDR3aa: CASSLAGTGVYGYTF
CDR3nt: TGTGCCAGCAGCTTGGCCGGGACAGGTGTCTATGGCTACACCTTC

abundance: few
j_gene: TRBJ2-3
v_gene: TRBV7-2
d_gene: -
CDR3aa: CASEESSTDTQYF
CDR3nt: TGTGCCAGCGAGGAGAGCAGCACAGATACGCAGTATTTT

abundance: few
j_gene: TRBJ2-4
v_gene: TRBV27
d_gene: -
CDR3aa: CASSLSSGKDIQYF
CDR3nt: TGTGCCAGCAGTTTATCATCGGGGAAGGACATTCAGTACTTC

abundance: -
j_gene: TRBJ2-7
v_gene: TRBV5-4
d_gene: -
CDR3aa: CASSLVLLGEGDEQYF
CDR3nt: TGTGCCAGCAGCTTGGTTTTGTTGGGAGAAGGGGACGAGCAGTACTTC

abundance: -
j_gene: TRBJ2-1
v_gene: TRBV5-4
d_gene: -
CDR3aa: CASSLGLADEQFF
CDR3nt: TGTGCCAGCAGCTTGGGACTCGCCGATGAGCAGTTCTTC

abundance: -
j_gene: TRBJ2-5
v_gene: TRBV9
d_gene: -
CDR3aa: CASSVTPGTEETQYF
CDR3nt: TGTGCCAGCAGCGTAACCCCCGGGACGGAAGAGACCCAGTACTTC

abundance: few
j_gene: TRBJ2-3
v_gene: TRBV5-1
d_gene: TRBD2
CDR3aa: CASSLTLAGSGDTQYF
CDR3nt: TGCGCCAGCAGCTTGACTCTAGCGGGATCCGGAGATACGCAGTATTTT

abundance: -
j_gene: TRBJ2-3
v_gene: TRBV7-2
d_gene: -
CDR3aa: CASSFLQGTDTQYF
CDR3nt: TGTGCCAGCAGCTTCTTACAAGGCACAGATACGCAGTATTTT

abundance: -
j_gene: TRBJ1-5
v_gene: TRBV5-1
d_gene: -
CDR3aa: CASSLTGSLNQPQHF
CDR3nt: TGCGCCAGCAGCTTGACAGGGTCGCTCAATCAGCCCCAGCATTTT

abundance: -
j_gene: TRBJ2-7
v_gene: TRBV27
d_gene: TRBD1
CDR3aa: CASSGLTGSFYEQYF
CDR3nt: TGTGCCAGCAGCGGGTTGACAGGGTCCTTCTACGAGCAGTACTTC

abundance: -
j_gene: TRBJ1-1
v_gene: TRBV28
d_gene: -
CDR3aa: CASSPLLMRVNTEAFF
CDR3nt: TGTGCCAGCAGCCCACTCCTGATGAGGGTGAACACTGAAGCTTTCTTT

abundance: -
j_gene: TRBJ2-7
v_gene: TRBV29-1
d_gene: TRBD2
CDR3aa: CSVVKLAGVHYEQYF
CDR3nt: TGCAGCGTTGTAAAACTAGCGGGAGTGCACTACGAGCAGTACTTC

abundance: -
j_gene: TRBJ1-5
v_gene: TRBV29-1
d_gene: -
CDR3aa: CSVEEEGPQHF
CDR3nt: TGCAGCGTTGAAGAGGAGGGGCCCCAGCATTTT

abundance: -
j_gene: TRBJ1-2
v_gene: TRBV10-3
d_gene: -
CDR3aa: CAISDRGTVYGYTF
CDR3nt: TGTGCCATCAGTGATCGCGGGACGGTCTATGGCTACACCTTC

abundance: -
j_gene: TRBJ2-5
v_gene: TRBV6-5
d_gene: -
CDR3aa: CASRSGRETQYF
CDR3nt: TGTGCCAGCAGGTCAGGGCGGGAGACCCAGTACTTC

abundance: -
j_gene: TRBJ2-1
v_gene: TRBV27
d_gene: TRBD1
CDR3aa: CASQRQGVAYNEQFF
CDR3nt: TGTGCCAGTCAGAGACAGGGTGTGGCCTACAATGAGCAGTTCTTC

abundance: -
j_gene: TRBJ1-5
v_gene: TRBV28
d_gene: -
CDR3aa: CASSFSNQPQHF
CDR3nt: TGTGCCAGCAGTTTTAGCAATCAGCCCCAGCATTTT

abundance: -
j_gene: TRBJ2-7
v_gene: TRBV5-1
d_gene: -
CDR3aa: CASSFGYYEQYF
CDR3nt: TGCGCCAGCAGCTTCGGCTACTACGAGCAGTACTTC

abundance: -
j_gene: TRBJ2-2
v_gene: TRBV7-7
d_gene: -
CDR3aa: CASSLGWAGTGELFF
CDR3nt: TGTGCTAGCAGCTTAGGGTGGGCAGGAACCGGGGAGCTGTTTTTT

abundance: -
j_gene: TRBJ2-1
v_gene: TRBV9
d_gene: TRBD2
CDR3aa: CASSVGGRSSYNEQFF
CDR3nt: TGTGCCAGCAGCGTAGGCGGGAGGAGCTCCTACAATGAGCAGTTCTTC

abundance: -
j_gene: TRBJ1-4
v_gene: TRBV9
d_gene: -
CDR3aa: CASSVDSFSGELFF
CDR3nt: TGTGCCAGCAGCGTAGACAGTTTTTCCGGTGAACTGTTTTTT

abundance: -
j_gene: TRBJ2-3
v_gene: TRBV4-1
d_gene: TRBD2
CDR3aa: CASSQDAAGGLNTDTQYF
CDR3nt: TGCGCCAGCAGCCAAGATGCGGCGGGAGGGTTGAACACAGATACGCAGTATTTT

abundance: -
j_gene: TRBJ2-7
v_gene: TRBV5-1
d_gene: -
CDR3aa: CASSLEGLGGADTYEQYF
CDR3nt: TGCGCCAGCAGCTTGGAGGGTTTAGGGGGAGCGGACACCTACGAGCAGTACTTC

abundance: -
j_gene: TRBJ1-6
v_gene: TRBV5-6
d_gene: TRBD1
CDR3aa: CASSSGTAGSYNSPLHF
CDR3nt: TGTGCCAGCAGCTCCGGGACAGCCGGCTCCTATAATTCACCCCTCCACTTT

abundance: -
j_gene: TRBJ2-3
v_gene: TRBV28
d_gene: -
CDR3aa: CASSLWQIGTDTQYF
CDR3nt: TGTGCCAGCAGTTTATGGCAAATAGGCACAGATACGCAGTATTTT

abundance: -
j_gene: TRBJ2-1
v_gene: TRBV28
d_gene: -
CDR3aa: CASSAYSRGQFF
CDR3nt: TGTGCCAGCAGTGCCTATTCCAGAGGGCAGTTCTTC

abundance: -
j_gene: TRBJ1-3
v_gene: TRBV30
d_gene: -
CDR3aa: CAWHGQDSGNTIYF
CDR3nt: TGTGCCTGGCACGGGCAAGACTCTGGAAACACCATATATTTT

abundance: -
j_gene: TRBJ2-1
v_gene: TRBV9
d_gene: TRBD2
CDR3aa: CASSVVPRESNEQFF
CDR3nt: TGTGCCAGCAGCGTAGTTCCGCGGGAGAGTAATGAGCAGTTCTTC

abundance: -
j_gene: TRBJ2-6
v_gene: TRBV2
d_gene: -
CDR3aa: CASSEDWRFSGANVLTF
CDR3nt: TGTGCCAGCAGTGAAGATTGGCGGTTCTCTGGGGCCAACGTCCTGACTTTC

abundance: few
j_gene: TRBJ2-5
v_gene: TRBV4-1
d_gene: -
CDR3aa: CASSQPLGGQETQYF
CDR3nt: TGCGCCAGCAGCCAACCTCTAGGGGGTCAAGAGACCCAGTACTTC